This T cell receptor (beta chain) was sequenced for a study of spatial heterogeneity in lung cancer. Study summary: More beta-chain than alpha-chain sequences were consistently detected. The library had UMIs, and each TCR and UMI pair averaged more than ten raw reads.

The study tagged each TCR cDNA molecule with a unique molecular identifier. TCRdb ran MiXCR on the 5' RACE reads and lists one entry per CDR3 protein. The sample shows roughly 75,000 distinct CDR3 sequences, about an eighth of them seen only once. Germline CDR1 reads SGHVS; CDR2 reads FQNEAQ. The CDR3 loop spans 20 amino acids. The V gene end was trimmed by 4 bases and the J gene end by 9 bases; junction bases not matched to a gene: 27. Time point given: sample taken at primary tumor resection. Without sorting, whole RNA was sequenced from tumor, nontumor lung or frozen PBMC. The donor population consisted of approximately 68 patients with untreated, early-stage non-small cell lung cancer. This clonotype has only a few counts.

This sequence was found in a male donor with early-stage non-small cell lung cancer. This specimen consisted of PBMCs, obtained at surgery. This chain connects TRBV7-8 to TRBJ2-1; TRBD2 aligns across 7 bases. For the CDR3, the DNA is TGTGCCAGCAGCTGGGGGAACTTAGAACCGGGACTATTTAGTTCCGGTGAGCAGTTCTTC. It codes for CASSWGNLEPGLFSSGEQFF.